Sequencing of this TCR beta chain was carried out in a study of cytomegalovirus exposure and HLA in healthy donors. Study results and limitations: From TCR beta sequences, most subjects' HLA-A and HLA-B alleles were reportedly predicted accurately. A few CMV-associated chains were confirmed in vitro to be specific for CMV antigens.

PCR employed 60 Vbeta and 13 Jbeta primers. This table comes from immunoSEQ multiplex PCR, and its TCRdb copy is limited to in-frame clones, with some not included. The table lists around 120,000 clones, approximately 70% of them singletons. CDR1 is MNHNS and CDR2 is SASEGT in the germline V gene. CDR3 length: 14 amino acids. V gave up 3 bases and J gave up 5 bases; unmatched junction bases: 4. As regards this clone: Its matching antigen is unknown.

The sequence came from a man aged 40-49 years in good health and CMV-seropositive. Sequencing input: PBMCs. The chain couples TRBV6-1 to TRBJ2-7; 10 bases are a match to TRBD1. The chain's CDR3 is CASSDGTGVHEQYF. In nucleotides, the CDR3 is TGTGCCAGCAGTGACGGGACAGGGGTCCACGAGCAGTACTTC.